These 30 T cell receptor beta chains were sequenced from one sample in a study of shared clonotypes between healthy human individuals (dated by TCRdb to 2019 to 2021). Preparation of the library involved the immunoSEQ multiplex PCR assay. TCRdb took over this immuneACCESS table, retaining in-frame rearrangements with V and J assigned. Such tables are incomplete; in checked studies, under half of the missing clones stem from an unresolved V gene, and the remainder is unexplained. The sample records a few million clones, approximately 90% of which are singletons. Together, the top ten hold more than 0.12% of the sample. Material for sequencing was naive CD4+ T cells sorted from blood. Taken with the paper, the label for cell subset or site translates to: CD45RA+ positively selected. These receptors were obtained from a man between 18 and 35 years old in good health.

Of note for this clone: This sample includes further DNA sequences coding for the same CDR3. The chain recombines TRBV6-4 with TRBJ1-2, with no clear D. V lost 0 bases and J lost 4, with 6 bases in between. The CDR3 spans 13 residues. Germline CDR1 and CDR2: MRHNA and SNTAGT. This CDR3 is CASSDSAGYGYTF. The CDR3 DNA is TGTGCCAGCAGTGACTCCGCAGGCTATGGCTACACCTTC.

The CDR3 spells CASSQRAPGNEQFF. For the CDR3, the DNA is TGTGCCAGCAGCCAGCGGGCCCCTGGCAATGAGCAGTTCTTC. The chain links TRBV2 to TRBJ2-1; a possible D gene is TRBD2 (6 bases). Per germline, CDR1 SNHLY and CDR2 FYNNEI. The ends were cut back, 6 bases at V and 6 bases at J, with 15 bases in the middle. The CDR3 spans 14 residues.

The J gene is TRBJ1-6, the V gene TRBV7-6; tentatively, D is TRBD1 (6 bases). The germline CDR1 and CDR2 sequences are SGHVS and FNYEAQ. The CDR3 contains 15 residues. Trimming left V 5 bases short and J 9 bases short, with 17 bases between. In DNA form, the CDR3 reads TGTGCCAGCAGCCCGGCAGGGGTCGAGGGTTCACCCCTCCACTTT. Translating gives CASSPAGVEGSPLHF.

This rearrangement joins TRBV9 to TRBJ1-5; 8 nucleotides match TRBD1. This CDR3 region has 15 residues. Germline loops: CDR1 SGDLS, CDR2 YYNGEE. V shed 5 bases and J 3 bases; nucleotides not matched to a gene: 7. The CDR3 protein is CASSSGQDYNQPQHF. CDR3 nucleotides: TGTGCCAGCAGTTCGGGACAGGACTACAATCAGCCCCAGCATTTT.

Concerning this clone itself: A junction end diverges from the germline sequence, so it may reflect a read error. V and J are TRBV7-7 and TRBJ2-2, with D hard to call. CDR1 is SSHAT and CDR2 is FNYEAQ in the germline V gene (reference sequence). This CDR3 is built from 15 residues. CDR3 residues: CASSFSSLNTGELFF. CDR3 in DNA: TGTGCTAGCAGCTTTTCCAGTTTGAACACCGGGGAGCTGTTTTTT.

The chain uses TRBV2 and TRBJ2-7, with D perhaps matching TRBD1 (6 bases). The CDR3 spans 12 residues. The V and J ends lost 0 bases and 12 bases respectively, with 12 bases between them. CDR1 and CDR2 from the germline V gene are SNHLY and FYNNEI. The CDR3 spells CASSEAGASRYF. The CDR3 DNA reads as TGTGCCAGCAGTGAAGCGGGGGCTAGCCGGTACTTC.

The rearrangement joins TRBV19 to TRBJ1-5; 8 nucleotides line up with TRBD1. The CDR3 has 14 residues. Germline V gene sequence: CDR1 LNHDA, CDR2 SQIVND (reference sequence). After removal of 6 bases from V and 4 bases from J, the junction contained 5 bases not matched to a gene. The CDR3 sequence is CASRDRGGNQPQHF. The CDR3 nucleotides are TGTGCCAGTAGAGACAGGGGTGGGAATCAGCCCCAGCATTTT.

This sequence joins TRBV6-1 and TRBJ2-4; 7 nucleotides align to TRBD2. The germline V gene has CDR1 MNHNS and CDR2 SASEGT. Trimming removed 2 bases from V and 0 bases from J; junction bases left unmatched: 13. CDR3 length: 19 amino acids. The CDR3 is CASSELAGAVDGAKNIQYF. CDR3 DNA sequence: TGTGCCAGCAGTGAATTGGCGGGAGCCGTAGATGGAGCCAAAAACATTCAGTACTTC.

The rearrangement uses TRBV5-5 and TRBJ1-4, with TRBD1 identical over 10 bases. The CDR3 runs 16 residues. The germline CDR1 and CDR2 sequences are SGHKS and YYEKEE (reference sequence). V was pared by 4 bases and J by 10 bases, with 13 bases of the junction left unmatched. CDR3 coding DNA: TGTGCCAGCAGCACCGACAGGGGGCTCGTAAACGGAAAACTGTTTTTT. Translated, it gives CASSTDRGLVNGKLFF.

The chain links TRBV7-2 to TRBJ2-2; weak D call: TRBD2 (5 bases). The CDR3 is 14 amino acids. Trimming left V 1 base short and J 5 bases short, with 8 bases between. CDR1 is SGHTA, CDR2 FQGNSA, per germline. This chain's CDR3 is CASSLGGPTGELFF. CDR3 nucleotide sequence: TGTGCCAGCAGCTTAGGAGGGCCGACCGGGGAGCTGTTTTTT. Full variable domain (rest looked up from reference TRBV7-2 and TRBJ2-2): GAGVSQSPSNKVTEKGKDVELRCDPISGHTALYWYRQSLGQGLEFLIYFQGNSAPDKSGLPSDRFSAERTGGSVSTLTIQRTQQEDSAVYLCASSLGGPTGELFFGEGSRLTVL.

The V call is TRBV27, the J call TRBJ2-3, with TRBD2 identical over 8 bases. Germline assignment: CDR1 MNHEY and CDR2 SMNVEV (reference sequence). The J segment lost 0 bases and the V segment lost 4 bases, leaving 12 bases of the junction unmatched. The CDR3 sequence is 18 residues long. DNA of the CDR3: TGTGCCAGCAGTTCCCACGATCTGCCGGGGGGGAGCACAGATACGCAGTATTTT. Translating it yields CASSSHDLPGGSTDTQYF.

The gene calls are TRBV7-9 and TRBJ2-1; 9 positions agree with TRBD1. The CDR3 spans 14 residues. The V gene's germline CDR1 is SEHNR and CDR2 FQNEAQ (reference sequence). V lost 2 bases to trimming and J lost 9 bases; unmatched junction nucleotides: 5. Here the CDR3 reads CASSLIQGAFEQFF. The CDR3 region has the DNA TGTGCCAGCAGCTTAATACAGGGGGCGTTTGAGCAGTTCTTC.

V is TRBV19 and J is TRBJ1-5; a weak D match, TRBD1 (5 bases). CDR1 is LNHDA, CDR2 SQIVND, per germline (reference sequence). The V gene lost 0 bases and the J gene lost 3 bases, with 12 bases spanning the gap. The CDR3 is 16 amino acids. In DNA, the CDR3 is TGTGCCAGTAGTATAGAGAAGGCAGGGCTCAATCAGCCCCAGCATTTT. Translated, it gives CASSIEKAGLNQPQHF.

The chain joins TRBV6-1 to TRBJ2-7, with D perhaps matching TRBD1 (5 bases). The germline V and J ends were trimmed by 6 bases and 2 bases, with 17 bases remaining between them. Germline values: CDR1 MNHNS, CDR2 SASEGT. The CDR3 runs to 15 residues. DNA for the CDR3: TGTGCCAGCAGAGGGCTACAGGAAACAACCTACGAGCAGTACTTC. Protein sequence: CASRGLQETTYEQYF.

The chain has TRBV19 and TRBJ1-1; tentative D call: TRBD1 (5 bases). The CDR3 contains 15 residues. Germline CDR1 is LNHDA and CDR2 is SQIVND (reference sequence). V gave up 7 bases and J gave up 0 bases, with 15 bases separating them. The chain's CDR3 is CASIPAGQLNTEAFF. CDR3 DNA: TGTGCCAGTATACCGGCAGGGCAGTTGAACACTGAAGCTTTCTTT.

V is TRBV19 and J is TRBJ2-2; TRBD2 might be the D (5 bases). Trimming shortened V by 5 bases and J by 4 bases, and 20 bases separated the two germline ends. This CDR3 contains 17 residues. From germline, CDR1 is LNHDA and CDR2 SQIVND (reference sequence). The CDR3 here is CASSGSGGQSVTGELFF. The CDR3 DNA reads TGTGCCAGTAGTGGGTCGGGCGGGCAGTCGGTCACCGGGGAGCTGTTTTTT. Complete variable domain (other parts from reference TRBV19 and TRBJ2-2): DGGITQSPKYLFRKEGQNVTLSCEQNLNHDAMYWYRQDPGQGLRLIYYSQIVNDFQKGDIAEGYSVSREKKESFPLTVTSAQKNPTAFYLCASSGSGGQSVTGELFFGEGSRLTVL.

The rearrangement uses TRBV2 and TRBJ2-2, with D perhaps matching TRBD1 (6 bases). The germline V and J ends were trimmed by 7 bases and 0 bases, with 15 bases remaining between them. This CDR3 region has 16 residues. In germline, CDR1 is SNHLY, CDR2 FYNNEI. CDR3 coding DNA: TGTGCCAGCACCAAACCGGGACATACGAACACCGGGGAGCTGTTTTTT. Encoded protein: CASTKPGHTNTGELFF.

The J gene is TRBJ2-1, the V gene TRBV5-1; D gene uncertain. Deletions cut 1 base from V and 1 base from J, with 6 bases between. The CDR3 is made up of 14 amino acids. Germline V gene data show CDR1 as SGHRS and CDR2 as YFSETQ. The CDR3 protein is CASSLPPSYNEQFF. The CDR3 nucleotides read TGCGCCAGCAGCTTGCCACCATCCTACAATGAGCAGTTCTTC.

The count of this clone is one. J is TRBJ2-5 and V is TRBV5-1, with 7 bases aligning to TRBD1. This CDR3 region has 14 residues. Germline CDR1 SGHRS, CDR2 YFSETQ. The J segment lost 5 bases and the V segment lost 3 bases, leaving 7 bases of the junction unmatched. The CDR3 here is CASSSTGVGETQYF. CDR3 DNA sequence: TGCGCCAGCAGCTCAACAGGGGTCGGGGAGACCCAGTACTTC.

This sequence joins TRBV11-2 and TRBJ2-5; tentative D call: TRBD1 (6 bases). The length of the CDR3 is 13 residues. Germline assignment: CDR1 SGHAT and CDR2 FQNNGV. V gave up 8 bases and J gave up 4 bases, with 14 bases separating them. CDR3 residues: CASRAPGVETQYF. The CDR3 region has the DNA TGTGCCAGCCGCGCGCCAGGGGTAGAGACCCAGTACTTC.

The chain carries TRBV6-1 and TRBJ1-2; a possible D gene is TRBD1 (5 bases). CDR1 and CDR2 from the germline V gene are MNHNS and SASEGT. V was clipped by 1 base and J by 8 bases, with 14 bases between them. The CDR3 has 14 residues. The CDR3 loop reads CASSEGGRVKGYTF. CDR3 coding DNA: TGTGCCAGCAGTGAAGGTGGCAGGGTAAAGGGCTACACCTTC.

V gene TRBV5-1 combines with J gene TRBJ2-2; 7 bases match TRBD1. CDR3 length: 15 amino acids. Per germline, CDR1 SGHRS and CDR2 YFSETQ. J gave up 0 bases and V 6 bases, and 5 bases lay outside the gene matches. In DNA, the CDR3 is TGCGCCAGCACTTCCGGGACAGCGAACACCGGGGAGCTGTTTTTT. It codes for CASTSGTANTGELFF.

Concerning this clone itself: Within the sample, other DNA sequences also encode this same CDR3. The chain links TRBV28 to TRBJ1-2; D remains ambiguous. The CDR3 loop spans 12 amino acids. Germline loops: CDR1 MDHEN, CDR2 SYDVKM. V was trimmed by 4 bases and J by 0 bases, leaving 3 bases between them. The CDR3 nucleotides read TGTGCCAGCAGTTCCTCTAACTATGGCTACACCTTC. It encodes CASSSSNYGYTF.

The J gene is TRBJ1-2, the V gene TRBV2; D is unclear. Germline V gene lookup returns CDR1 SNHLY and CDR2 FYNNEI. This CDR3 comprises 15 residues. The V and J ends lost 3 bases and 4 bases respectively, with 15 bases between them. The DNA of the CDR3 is TGTGCCAGCAGTGAGGGAGTCCAGGCGAGCTATGGCTACACCTTC. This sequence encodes CASSEGVQASYGYTF.

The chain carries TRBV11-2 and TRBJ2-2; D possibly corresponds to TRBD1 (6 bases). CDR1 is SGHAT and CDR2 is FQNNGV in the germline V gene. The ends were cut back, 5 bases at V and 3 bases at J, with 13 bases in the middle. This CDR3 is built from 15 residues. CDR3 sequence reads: CASSPPGAHTGELFF. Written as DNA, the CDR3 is TGTGCCAGCAGCCCTCCAGGGGCACACACCGGGGAGCTGTTTTTT.

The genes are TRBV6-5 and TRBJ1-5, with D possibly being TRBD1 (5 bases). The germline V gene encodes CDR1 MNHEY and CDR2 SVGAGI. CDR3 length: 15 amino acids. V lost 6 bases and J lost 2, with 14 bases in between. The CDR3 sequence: CASRRGGIGNQPQHF. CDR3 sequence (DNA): TGTGCCAGCAGGCGGGGGGGGATTGGCAATCAGCCCCAGCATTTT.

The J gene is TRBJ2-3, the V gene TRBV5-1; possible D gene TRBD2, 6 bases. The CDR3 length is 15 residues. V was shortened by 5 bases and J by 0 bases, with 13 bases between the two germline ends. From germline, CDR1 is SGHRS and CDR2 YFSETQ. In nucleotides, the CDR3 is TGCGCCAGCAGGCGGCTAGGGACTAGCACAGATACGCAGTATTTT. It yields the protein CASRRLGTSTDTQYF.

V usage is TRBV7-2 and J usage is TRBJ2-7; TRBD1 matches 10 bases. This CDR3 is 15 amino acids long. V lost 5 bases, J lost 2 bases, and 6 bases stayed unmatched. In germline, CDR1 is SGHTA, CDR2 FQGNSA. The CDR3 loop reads CASSLGTGDTYEQYF. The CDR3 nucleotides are TGTGCCAGCAGCCTAGGGACAGGGGATACCTACGAGCAGTACTTC. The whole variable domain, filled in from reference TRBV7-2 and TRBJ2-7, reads GAGVSQSPSNKVTEKGKDVELRCDPISGHTALYWYRQSLGQGLEFLIYFQGNSAPDKSGLPSDRFSAERTGGSVSTLTIQRTQQEDSAVYLCASSLGTGDTYEQYFGPGTRLTVT.

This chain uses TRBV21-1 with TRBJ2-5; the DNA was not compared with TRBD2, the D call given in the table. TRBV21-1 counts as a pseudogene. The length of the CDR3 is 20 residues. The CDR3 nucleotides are TGTGCCAGCAGCCAACCAACTAGCGGATGGCCTAGGGTTGGCCAAGAGACCCAGTACTTC. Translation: CASSQPTSGWPRVGQETQYF.

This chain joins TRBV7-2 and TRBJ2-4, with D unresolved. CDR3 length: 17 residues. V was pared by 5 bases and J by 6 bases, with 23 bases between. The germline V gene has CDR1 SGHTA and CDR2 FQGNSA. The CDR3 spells CASSPGSLGSRLNIQYF. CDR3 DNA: TGTGCCAGCAGCCCCGGTTCTCTTGGCTCCAGGCTAAACATTCAGTACTTC.